This TCR beta chain is from a study of siplizumab effects on memory and regulatory T cells. The study's findings and limits: Fewer alloreactive sequences mapped to unstimulated CD4+ memory cells under siplizumab. Where siplizumab was present, mappable alloreactive CD4+ clones averaged roughly 72% Treg-derived, compared with roughly 26% in controls.

V was pared by 5 bases and J by 7 bases, with 20 bases between. This CDR3 comprises 15 residues. Germline V lookup: CDR1 SGHAT, CDR2 FQNNGV. About this clone: Antigen specificity is unknown.

The study assayed around 9.3 x 10^4 TCR templates per sample. Clones were read by immunoSEQ multiplex PCR, and TCRdb kept only the in-frame ones, dropping some. The sample contains about 91,000 clones, roughly 97% of which appear only once. The specimen was naive CD4+ T cells sorted from blood. The rearrangement uses TRBV11-2 and TRBJ1-1; TRBD1 might be the D (6 bases). The TCR comes from a human donor in good health. The CDR3 here is CASSQREGPGDEAFF. The CDR3, as DNA: TGTGCCAGCAGCCAAAGGGAGGGGCCAGGGGATGAAGCTTTCTTT.